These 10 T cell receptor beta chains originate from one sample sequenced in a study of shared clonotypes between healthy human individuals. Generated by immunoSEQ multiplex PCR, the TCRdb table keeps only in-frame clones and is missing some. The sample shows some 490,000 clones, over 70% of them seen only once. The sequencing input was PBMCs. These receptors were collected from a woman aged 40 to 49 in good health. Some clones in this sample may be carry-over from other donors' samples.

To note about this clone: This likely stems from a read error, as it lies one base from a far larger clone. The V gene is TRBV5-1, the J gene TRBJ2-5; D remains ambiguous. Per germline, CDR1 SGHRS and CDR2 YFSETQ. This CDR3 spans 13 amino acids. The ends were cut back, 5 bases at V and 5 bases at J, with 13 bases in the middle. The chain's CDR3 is CASSRAERETQYF. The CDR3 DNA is TGCGCCAGCAGTCGAGCCGAACGGGAGACCCAGTACTTC.

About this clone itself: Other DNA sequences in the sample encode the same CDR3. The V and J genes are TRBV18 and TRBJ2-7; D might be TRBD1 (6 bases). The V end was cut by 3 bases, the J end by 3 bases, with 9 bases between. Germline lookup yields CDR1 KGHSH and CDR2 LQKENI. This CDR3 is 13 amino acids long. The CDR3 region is CASSPPDSYEQYF. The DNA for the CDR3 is TGTGCCAGCTCACCCCCGGACAGCTACGAGCAGTACTTC.

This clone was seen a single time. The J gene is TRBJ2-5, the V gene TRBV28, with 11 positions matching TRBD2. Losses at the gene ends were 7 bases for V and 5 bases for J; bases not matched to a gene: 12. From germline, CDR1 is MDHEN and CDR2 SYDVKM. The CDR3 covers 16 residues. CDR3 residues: CASTQGLAALGETQYF. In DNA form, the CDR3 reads TGTGCCAGCACCCAGGGACTAGCGGCATTGGGGGAGACCCAGTACTTC.

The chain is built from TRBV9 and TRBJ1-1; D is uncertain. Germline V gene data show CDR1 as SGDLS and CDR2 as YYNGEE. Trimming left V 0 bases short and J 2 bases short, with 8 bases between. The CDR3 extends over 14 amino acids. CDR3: CASSVEQRNTEAFF. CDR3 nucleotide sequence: TGTGCCAGCAGCGTAGAGCAGAGAAACACTGAAGCTTTCTTT. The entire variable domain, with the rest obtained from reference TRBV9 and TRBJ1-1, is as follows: DSGVTQTPKHLITATGQRVTLRCSPRSGDLSVYWYQQSLDQGLQFLIQYYNGEERAKGNILERFSAQQFPDLHSELNLSSLELGDSALYFCASSVEQRNTEAFFGQGTRLTVV.

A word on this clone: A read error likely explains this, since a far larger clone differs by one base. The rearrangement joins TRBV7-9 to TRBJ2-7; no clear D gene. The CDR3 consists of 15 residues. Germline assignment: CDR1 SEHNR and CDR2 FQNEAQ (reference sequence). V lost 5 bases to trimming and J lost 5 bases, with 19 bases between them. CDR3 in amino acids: CASSPPFRFGNEQYF. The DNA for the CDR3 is TGTGCCAGCAGCCCGCCCTTCAGGTTCGGCAACGAGCAGTACTTC. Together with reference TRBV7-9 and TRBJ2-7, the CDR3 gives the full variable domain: DTGVSQNPRHKITKRGQNVTFRCDPISEHNRLYWYRQTLGQGPEFLTYFQNEAQLEKSRLLSDRFSAERPKGSFSTLEIQRTEQGDSAMYLCASSPPFRFGNEQYFGPGTRLTVT.

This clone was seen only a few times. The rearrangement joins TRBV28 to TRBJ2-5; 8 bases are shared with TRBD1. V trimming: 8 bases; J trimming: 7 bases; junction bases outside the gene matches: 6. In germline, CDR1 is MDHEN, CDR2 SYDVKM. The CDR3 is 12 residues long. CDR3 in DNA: TGTGCCAGCGGACAGGGACCCGGGACCCAGTACTTC. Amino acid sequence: CASGQGPGTQYF.

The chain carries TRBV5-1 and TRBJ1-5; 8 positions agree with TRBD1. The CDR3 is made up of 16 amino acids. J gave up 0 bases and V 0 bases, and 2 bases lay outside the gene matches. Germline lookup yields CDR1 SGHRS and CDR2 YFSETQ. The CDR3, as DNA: TGCGCCAGCAGCTTGGGGGGGACAGGTAGCAATCAGCCCCAGCATTTT. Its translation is CASSLGGTGSNQPQHF.

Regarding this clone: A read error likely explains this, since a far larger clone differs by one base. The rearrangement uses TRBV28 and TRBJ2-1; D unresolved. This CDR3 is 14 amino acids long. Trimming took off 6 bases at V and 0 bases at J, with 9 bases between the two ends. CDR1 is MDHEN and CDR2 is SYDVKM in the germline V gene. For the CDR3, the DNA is TGTGCCAGCAGGTCGAAGAGCTCCTACAATGAGCAGTTCTTC. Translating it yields CASRSKSSYNEQFF.

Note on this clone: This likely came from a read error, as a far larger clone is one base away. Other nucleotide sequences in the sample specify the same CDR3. CDR3 bases: TGTGCCAGCAGCTTAGACAGGGGAGCTGGCGAGCAGTACTTC. Its protein is CASSLDRGAGEQYF. The V call is TRBV11-2, the J call TRBJ2-7; a weak D match, TRBD1 (6 bases). The V and J ends lost 0 bases and 6 bases respectively, with 12 bases between them. CDR1 SGHAT and CDR2 FQNNGV come from the germline V gene. The CDR3 has 14 residues.

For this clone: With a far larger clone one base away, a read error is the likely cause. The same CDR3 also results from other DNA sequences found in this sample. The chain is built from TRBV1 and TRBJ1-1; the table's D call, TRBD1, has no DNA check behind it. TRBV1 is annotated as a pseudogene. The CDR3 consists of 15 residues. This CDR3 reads CTSSQEDRENTEALF. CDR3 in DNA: TGCACCAGCAGCCAAGAAGACAGGGAGAACACTGAAGCTTTATTT.